This T cell receptor (beta chain) was recovered during a study of graft-versus-host responses after intestinal transplantation. TCRdb keeps only in-frame clones here, not all; method: immunoSEQ multiplex PCR. The table shows approximately 71,000 clones, with about 90% occurring only once. On this clone: Its antigen is not known.

The CDR3 spans 15 residues. The ends lost 5 bases at V and 6 bases at J; junction bases unmatched: 12. Germline lookup yields CDR1 SGHRS and CDR2 YFSETQ. This receptor was taken from a human donor who received an intestinal transplant. The chain links TRBV5-1 to TRBJ1-1; 8 bases are shared with TRBD1. Sequencing used unstimulated CD8+ T cells sorted from spleen or lymph node cells, obtained before intestinal transplant. The chain's CDR3 is CASSSGTGVPAEAFF. The CDR3 region has the DNA TGCGCCAGCAGTTCCGGGACAGGAGTCCCCGCTGAAGCTTTCTTT.